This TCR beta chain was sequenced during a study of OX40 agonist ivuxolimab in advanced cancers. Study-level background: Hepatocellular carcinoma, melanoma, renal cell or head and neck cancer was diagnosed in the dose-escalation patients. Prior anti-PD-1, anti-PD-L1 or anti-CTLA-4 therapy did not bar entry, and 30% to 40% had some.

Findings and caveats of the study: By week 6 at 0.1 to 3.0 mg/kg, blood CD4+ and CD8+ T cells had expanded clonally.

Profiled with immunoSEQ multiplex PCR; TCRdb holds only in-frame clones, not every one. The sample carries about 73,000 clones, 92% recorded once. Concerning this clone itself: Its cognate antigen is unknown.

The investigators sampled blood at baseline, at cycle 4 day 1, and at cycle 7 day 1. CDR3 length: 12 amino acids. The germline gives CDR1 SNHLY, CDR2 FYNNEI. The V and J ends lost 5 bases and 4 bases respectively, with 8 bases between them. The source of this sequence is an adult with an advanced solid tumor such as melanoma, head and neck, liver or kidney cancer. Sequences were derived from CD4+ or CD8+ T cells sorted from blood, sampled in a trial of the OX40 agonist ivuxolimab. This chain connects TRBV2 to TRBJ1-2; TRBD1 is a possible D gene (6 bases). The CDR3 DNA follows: TGTGCCAGCAGTACAGGGCCCTATGGCTACACCTTC. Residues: CASSTGPYGYTF. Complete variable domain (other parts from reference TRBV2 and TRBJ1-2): EPEVTQTPSHQVTQMGQEVILRCVPISNHLYFYWYRQILGQKVEFLVSFYNNEISEKSEIFDDQFSVERPDGSNFTLKIRSTKLEDSAMYFCASSTGPYGYTFGSGTRLTVV.